This T cell receptor (beta chain) is drawn from a study of T-cell reconstitution after alpha-beta-depleted transplantation in children. Overall study results and limits: T-cell numbers and diversity, one year after transplant, stemmed largely from T cells that were newly produced. In some patients, recipient T cells and intrathymic progenitors surviving conditioning explained high day-60 diversity. Several hundred expanded graft clones reportedly gave rise to the alpha-beta T cells present about two months after transplant.

This clonotype came up many times. Antigen unknown. The CDR3 consists of 18 residues. The V and J ends lost 6 bases and 1 base, in that order; junction bases with no gene match: 15. The library targeted TCRbeta and was prepared with unique molecular identifiers. TCRdb redid the calling of the PCR reads with MiXCR, one entry per CDR3 protein. The sample gives roughly 300,000 distinct CDR3 sequences, around a tenth of which show up once; around 20% is in the top ten. The chain carries TRBV12-3 or TRBV12-4 and TRBJ2-1, with TRBD2 matching over 7 bases. The source was peripheral blood, collected 180 days after TCRalphabeta/CD19-depleted stem cell transplant. The TCR was taken from a male patient aged 2 to 10 who had a stem cell transplant for chronic granulomatous disease, so the T cells may come from the graft donor. The CDR3 coding sequence is TGTGCCAGCAGCCGAGGGACTACCCGCAGAGGGTCCTACAATGAGCAGTTCTTC. This sequence encodes CASSRGTTRRGSYNEQFF.